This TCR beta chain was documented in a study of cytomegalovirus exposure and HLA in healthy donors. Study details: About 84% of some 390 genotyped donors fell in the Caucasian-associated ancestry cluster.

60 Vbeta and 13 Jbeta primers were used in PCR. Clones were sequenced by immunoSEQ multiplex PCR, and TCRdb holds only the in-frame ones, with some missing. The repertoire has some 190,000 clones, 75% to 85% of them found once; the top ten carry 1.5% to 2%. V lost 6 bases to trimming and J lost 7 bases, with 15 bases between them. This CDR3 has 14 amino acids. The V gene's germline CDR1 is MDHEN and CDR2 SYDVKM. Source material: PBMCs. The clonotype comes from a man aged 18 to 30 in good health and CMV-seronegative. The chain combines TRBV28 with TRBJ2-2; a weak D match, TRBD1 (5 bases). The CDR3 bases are TGTGCCAGCAGCCAAACCCCAGGGTACGGGGAGCTGTTTTTT. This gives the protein CASSQTPGYGELFF.